What follows describes a single T cell receptor beta chain. Its antigen is unidentified. Sequencing used cDNA as its template, made by extracting RNA and reverse transcribing it. Profiled with immunoSEQ multiplex PCR; TCRdb holds only in-frame clones, not every one. This sample has over 200,000 clones, with more than 45% found just once. CDR3 length: 15 amino acids. The V end lost 3 bases, the J end lost 5 bases, and 16 bases lay between the germline ends. Germline loops: CDR1 SEHNR, CDR2 FQNEAQ (reference sequence). Lesional scalp punch biopsies and peripheral blood came from alopecia areata patients. These data belong to a study of CD8+ T cells in alopecia areata. At the level of the study: Treatment of the treated patients consisted of oral tofacitinib, 5 to 10 mg twice daily. For 6 to 18 months, tofacitinib was taken, and 6 months off drug followed.

Study-wide points: Researchers report lesional scalp, most notably alopecia totalis/universalis, outstripped normal scalp in clonality.

Sequencing was performed on CD4+ T cells sorted from blood, taken at week 0. The chain uses TRBV7-9 and TRBJ1-2; D remains unclear. This clonotype was obtained from a human donor with alopecia areata. CDR3 sequence reads: CASSLAFMGSYGYTF. In nucleotides, the CDR3 is TGTGCCAGCAGCTTGGCTTTCATGGGTTCTTATGGCTACACCTTC.